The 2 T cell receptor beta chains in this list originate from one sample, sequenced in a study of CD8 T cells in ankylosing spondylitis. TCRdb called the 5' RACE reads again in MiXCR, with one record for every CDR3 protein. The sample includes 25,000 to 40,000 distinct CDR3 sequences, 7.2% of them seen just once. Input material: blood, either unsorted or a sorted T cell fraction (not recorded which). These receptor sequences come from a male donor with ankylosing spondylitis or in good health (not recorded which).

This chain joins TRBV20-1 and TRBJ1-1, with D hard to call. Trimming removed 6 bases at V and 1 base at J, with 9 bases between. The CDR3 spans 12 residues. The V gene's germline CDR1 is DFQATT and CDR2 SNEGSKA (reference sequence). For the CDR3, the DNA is TGCAGTGCACCCAGACAGAACACTGAAGCTTTCTTT. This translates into CSAPRQNTEAFF.

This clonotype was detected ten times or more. CDR3 loop: CASSEIRGDTQYF. For the CDR3, the DNA is TGTGCCAGCAGTGAGATTCGGGGGGATACGCAGTATTTT. The chain joins TRBV12-3 or TRBV12-4 to TRBJ2-3; maybe TRBD2 (6 bases). Trimming pared 5 bases from V and 6 bases from J, leaving 12 bases between. The CDR3 contains 13 residues.